The TCR beta chain under discussion was sequenced for a study of CD8+CD57+ T cells in acquired aplastic anemia (dated by TCRdb to the late 2010s). Study-level background: Extracted DNA from sorted CD4+ and CD8+ cells averaged 3.2 ug, ranging from roughly 0.2 to 30 ug. CD8+CD57+ expansion was defined as frequency above the mean frequency observed in healthy subjects.

TCR beta VDJ combination and CDR3 sequence profiling used genomic DNA as the template. An Illumina HiSeq 2000 was the platform used for TCR repertoire sequencing. Concerning the study's data processing: TRBV/TRBJ rearrangement plots, CDR3 size and DJ length profiles, and Simpson's diversity index were used to evaluate the repertoires. Whichever DNA sequence was most abundant in the deep sequencing data was defined as the immunodominant clone. CDR3 amino acid sequences were screened for sharing across subjects and compared with published repertoires and the VDJdb database. Using fastp at Q25 and MiXCR, TCRdb reprocessed the public reads and kept productive beta chains. Rows matching on CDR3 protein sequence are summarized as one entry with the most common DNA and genes. The V and J calls shown here were made by TCRdb, not taken from the authors' results. The sample yields 200,000 to 250,000 distinct CDR3 sequences; less than 75% were counted once. Of the sample, around 60% falls within the top ten clones.

Expansion of CD8+CD57+ cells had been shown by flow cytometry in the patients chosen for sequencing. Every patient had severe acquired aplastic anemia, diagnosed using the International Study of Aplastic Anemia and Agranulocytosis and Camitta criteria. At the time blood was sampled, none of the patients had received any therapy. In this study, sorted CD4+ and CD8+ T cells from the blood of healthy subjects and of severe aplastic anemia patients had their TCR repertoires deep-sequenced. Patients were enrolled in the USA under clinicaltrials.gov protocols 00001620, 01623167, 00001397, 00071045, 00081523 and 00961064. Ficoll-Paque density gradient centrifugation was used to isolate peripheral blood mononuclear cells. Before DNA extraction, CD4+ and CD8+ T cells were sorted with FACS or magnetic beads. With regard to this clonotype: What this receptor recognizes is not known. Within one base of it there is no much larger clone, and no base qualities were kept.

The CDR3 goes from the cysteine to the phenylalanine over 12 residues. Only CDR3 DNA is held: 36 bases, read in frame from base 1. CDR1 and CDR2 are drawn from the germline V gene (reference sequence): SEHNR, FQNEAQ. The junction carries 9 bases between V and J, which are trimmed by 5 bases and 4 bases respectively. What the research found in general, with its limitations: Fewer than 30 CD8+ CDR3 sequences were found in both patients and controls but appeared to be highly expressed in patients and within the immunodominant clones of the patients. Patients and healthy controls showed no significant difference in CD8+ Simpson's diversity (P=0.060).

The chain joins TRBV7-9 to TRBJ2-7; there is no confident call for the D gene. This TCR came from a human donor with aplastic anemia. Sequenced material: sorted CD4+, CD8+, or CD8+CD57+ T cells (not recorded which) from PBMCs. The CDR3 is CASSAGVYEQYF. The DNA sequence is as follows: TGTGCCAGCAGCGCAGGTGTGTACGAGCAGTACTTC.